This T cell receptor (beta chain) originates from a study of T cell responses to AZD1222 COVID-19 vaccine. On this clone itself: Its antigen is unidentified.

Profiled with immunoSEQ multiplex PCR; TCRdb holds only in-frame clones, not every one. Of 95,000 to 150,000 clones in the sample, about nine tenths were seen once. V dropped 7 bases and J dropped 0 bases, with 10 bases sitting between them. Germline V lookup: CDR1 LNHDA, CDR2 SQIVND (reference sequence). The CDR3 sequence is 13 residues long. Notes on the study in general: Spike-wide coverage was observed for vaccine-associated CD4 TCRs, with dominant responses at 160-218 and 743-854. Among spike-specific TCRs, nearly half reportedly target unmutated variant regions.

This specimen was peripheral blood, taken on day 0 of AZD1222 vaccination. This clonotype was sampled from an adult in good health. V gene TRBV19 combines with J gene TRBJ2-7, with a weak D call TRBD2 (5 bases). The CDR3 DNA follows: TGTGCCAGTAATCCCCGGGACTCCTACGAGCAGTACTTC. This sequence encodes CASNPRDSYEQYF.